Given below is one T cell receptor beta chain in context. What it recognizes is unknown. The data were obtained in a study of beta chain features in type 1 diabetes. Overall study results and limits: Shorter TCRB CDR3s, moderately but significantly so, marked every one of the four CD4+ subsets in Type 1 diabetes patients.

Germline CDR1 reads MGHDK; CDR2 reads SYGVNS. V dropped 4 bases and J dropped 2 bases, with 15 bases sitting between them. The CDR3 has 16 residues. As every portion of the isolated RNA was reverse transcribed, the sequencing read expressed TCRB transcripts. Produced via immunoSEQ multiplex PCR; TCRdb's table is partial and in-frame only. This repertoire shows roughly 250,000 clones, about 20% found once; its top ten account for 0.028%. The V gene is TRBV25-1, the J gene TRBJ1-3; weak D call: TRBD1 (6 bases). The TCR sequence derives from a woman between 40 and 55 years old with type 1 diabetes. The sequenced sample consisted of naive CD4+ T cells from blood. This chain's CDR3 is CASSVQGTGTGNTIYF. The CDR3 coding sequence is TGTGCCAGCAGTGTCCAGGGTACAGGGACTGGAAACACCATATATTTT.